The clone carrying this TCR beta chain was detected ten times or more. At one boundary the junction diverges from the germline segment, which might be a read error. Germline V lookup: CDR1 SSHAT, CDR2 FNYEAQ (reference sequence). The CDR3 consists of 15 residues. The time point: sample taken at primary tumor resection. Sequencing of whole RNA from tumor, nontumor lung or frozen PBMC involved no sorting. This sample is part of a study of spatial heterogeneity in lung cancer. TCRdb ran MiXCR on the 5' RACE reads and lists one entry per CDR3 protein. The sample shows about 16,000 distinct CDR3 sequences, approximately 8% of them seen only once.

This chain joins TRBV7-7 and TRBJ2-7; TRBD1 agrees at 8 bases. The TCR sequence derives from a female donor with early-stage non-small cell lung cancer. Sample: PBMCs, taken at surgery. The CDR3 DNA reads as TGTGCTAGCAGCTTAGACGTGACAGGGGACTACGAGCAGTACTTC. The encoded protein is CASSLDVTGDYEQYF.